Shown below are 18 T cell receptor beta chains from a single sample sequenced in a study of shared clonotypes between healthy human individuals. Some clones are missing from TCRdb's copy, which holds only in-frame ones; the method was immunoSEQ multiplex PCR. The data hold 950,000 to 1,200,000 clones, with approximately 80% observed a single time. The specimen sequenced was memory CD4+ T cells from PBMCs. Subset in this sample: CD45RA-negative fraction. The receptors here all came from a man aged 18-30 years in good health. Some clones in this sample may be carry-over from other donors' samples.

V and J are TRBV11-2 and TRBJ2-3; a weak D match, TRBD2 (6 bases). Per the germline V gene, CDR1 is SGHAT and CDR2 is FQNNGV. This CDR3 is built from 15 residues. The ends were cut back, 4 bases at V and 4 bases at J, with 15 bases in the middle. The CDR3 region has the DNA TGTGCCAGCAGCTCGGGGATCGGAGGGCCAGATACGCAGTATTTT. As protein: CASSSGIGGPDTQYF. Full variable domain (outside the CDR3, taken from reference TRBV11-2 and TRBJ2-3): EAGVAQSPRYKIIEKRQSVAFWCNPISGHATLYWYQQILGQGPKLLIQFQNNGVVDDSQLPKDRFSAERLKGVDSTLKIQPAKLEDSAVYLCASSSGIGGPDTQYFGPGTRLTVL.

This clone was seen more than once but under ten times. The rearrangement uses TRBV2 and TRBJ2-7; D is possibly TRBD1 (7 bases). V gave up 7 bases and J gave up 5 bases, with 15 bases separating them. Germline values: CDR1 SNHLY, CDR2 FYNNEI. The CDR3 runs 13 residues. DNA for the CDR3: TGTGCCAGCACCGCGGGACAGTACGACGAGCAGTACTTC. Encoded protein: CASTAGQYDEQYF. The complete variable domain, with remaining parts taken from reference TRBV2 and TRBJ2-7, reads EPEVTQTPSHQVTQMGQEVILRCVPISNHLYFYWYRQILGQKVEFLVSFYNNEISEKSEIFDDQFSVERPDGSNFTLKIRSTKLEDSAMYFCASTAGQYDEQYFGPGTRLTVT.

Comments on this clone: The same CDR3 is also encoded by other DNA sequences in this sample. V gene TRBV15 combines with J gene TRBJ2-7, with TRBD1 identical over 8 bases. The CDR3 covers 13 residues. V was pared by 5 bases and J by 2 bases, with 2 bases of the junction left unmatched. Germline V gives CDR1 LNHNV, CDR2 YYDKDF (reference sequence). Written as DNA, the CDR3 is TGTGCCACCAGCCGGGACAGGACCTACGAGCAGTACTTC. It translates to CATSRDRTYEQYF.

This rearrangement joins TRBV2 to TRBJ2-3; 11 bases agree with TRBD2. The germline gives CDR1 SNHLY, CDR2 FYNNEI. The CDR3 has 16 amino acids. V gave up 3 bases and J gave up 4 bases; unmatched junction bases: 6. DNA of the CDR3: TGTGCCAGCAGTGATCCCCTAGCGGGAGGCCCAGATACGCAGTATTTT. The encoded protein is CASSDPLAGGPDTQYF. The variable domain in full, with the rest retrieved from reference TRBV2 and TRBJ2-3, is EPEVTQTPSHQVTQMGQEVILRCVPISNHLYFYWYRQILGQKVEFLVSFYNNEISEKSEIFDDQFSVERPDGSNFTLKIRSTKLEDSAMYFCASSDPLAGGPDTQYFGPGTRLTVL.

This clone was seen many times. At the DNA level, this CDR3 is encoded by other sequences in the same sample as well. The chain uses TRBV6-6 and TRBJ2-5, with D uncertain. V lost 5 bases and J 1 base, leaving 2 bases between the germline ends. This CDR3 spans 11 amino acids. The V gene's germline CDR1 is MNHNY and CDR2 SVGAGI (reference sequence). CDR3 region: CASSTQETQYF. For the CDR3, the DNA is TGTGCCAGCAGTACCCAAGAGACCCAGTACTTC.

The rearrangement links TRBV2 to TRBJ2-5; D may be TRBD2 (5 bases). The V end was cut by 6 bases, the J end by 1 base, with 9 bases between. Germline loops: CDR1 SNHLY, CDR2 FYNNEI. The CDR3 consists of 13 residues. The CDR3 sequence: CASRRAPQETQYF. In DNA, the CDR3 is TGTGCCAGCAGGAGGGCCCCCCAAGAGACCCAGTACTTC.

The chain uses TRBV14 and TRBJ1-1, with D perhaps matching TRBD1 (6 bases). CDR3 length equals 16 residues. The V gene lost 4 bases and the J gene lost 6 bases, with 21 bases spanning the gap. The germline CDR1 and CDR2 sequences are SGHDN and FVKESK. The CDR3 sequence: CASSRFRRGRIPEAFF. The CDR3 DNA reads as TGTGCCAGCAGCCGCTTTCGACGGGGGCGGATCCCTGAAGCTTTCTTT.

Turning to this clone: A single base separates this from a much larger clone, so it may be a read error. The chain links TRBV5-8 to TRBJ1-2; a weak D match, TRBD1 (5 bases). The CDR3 runs to 14 residues. Germline V gene data show CDR1 as SGHTS and CDR2 as YDEGEE. The CDR3 is CSSSLDTGDYGYTF. The CDR3 DNA reads as TGTTCCAGCAGCTTGGATACAGGAGACTATGGCTACACCTTC.

The genes are TRBV29-1 and TRBJ2-5; 7 bases map to TRBD1. V lost 4 bases and J lost 0; bases outside the gene matches: 5. Germline V CDR1 and CDR2: SQVTM, ANQGSEA. CDR3 length: 14 amino acids. DNA of the CDR3: TGCAGCGTTGCGGGACAGACGTACCAAGAGACCCAGTACTTC. It codes for CSVAGQTYQETQYF.

The CDR3 loop is CASSPHGGGQAFF. The CDR3 bases are TGCGCCAGCAGCCCTCACGGCGGGGGGCAAGCTTTCTTT. V is TRBV5-1 and J is TRBJ1-1; possibly TRBD1 for D (6 bases). Germline V lookup: CDR1 SGHRS, CDR2 YFSETQ. This CDR3 is built from 13 residues. V dropped 4 bases and J dropped 9 bases, with 16 bases sitting between them.

This chain connects TRBV5-4 to TRBJ2-5, with 9 bases fitting TRBD1. The germline V gene has CDR1 SGHNT and CDR2 YYREEE (reference sequence). J was trimmed by 7 bases and V by 4 bases; bases with no gene match: 11. The CDR3 is made up of 15 amino acids. CDR3 in DNA: TGTGCCAGCAGCCCGGGGGACAGGGAGGCTTGGACCCAGTACTTC. Protein: CASSPGDREAWTQYF. The whole variable domain, filled in from reference TRBV5-4 and TRBJ2-5, reads ETGVTQSPTHLIKTRGQQVTLRCSSQSGHNTVSWYQQALGQGPQFIFQYYREEENGRGNFPPRFSGLQFPNYSSELNVNALELDDSALYLCASSPGDREAWTQYFGPGTRLLVL.

There are a few counts of this clone. The gene calls are TRBV7-8 and TRBJ2-7; D is uncertain. Trimming took 8 bases from V and 2 from J, leaving 16 bases between them. Germline V gene data show CDR1 as SGHVS and CDR2 as FQNEAQ. This CDR3 comprises 14 residues. The CDR3 region has the DNA TGTGCCAGCGTGCTAACAGCACCGACCTACGAGCAGTACTTC. This codes for CASVLTAPTYEQYF.

The V call is TRBV5-4, the J call TRBJ2-2, with 7 bases aligning to TRBD2. V shed 4 bases and J 2 bases; nucleotides not matched to a gene: 8. Germline V gene sequence: CDR1 SGHNT, CDR2 YYREEE (reference sequence). This CDR3 comprises 16 residues. CDR3 in amino acids: CASSPPGGINTGELFF. The CDR3 region has the DNA TGTGCCAGCAGCCCCCCCGGGGGGATAAACACCGGGGAGCTGTTTTTT.

The chain combines TRBV4-1 with TRBJ2-2; 8 nucleotides agree with TRBD1. Trimming cost V 4 bases and J 5 bases; bases outside gene matches: 12. This CDR3 contains 17 residues. CDR1 MGHRA and CDR2 YSYEKL come from the germline V gene. Here the CDR3 reads CASSLIPGGERTGELFF. The CDR3, as DNA: TGCGCCAGCAGCCTTATTCCAGGGGGCGAAAGGACCGGGGAGCTGTTTTTT.

In its sample, this clone was seen a few times. J is TRBJ2-7 and V is TRBV14; D is unclear. In germline, CDR1 is SGHDN, CDR2 FVKESK. The V gene lost 4 bases and the J gene lost 2 bases, with 9 bases spanning the gap. CDR3 length: 13 residues. The CDR3 DNA sequence: TGTGCCAGCAGCCCGACAACAACCTACGAGCAGTACTTC. Protein product: CASSPTTTYEQYF.

This clone showed up just once. This CDR3 is also generated by other DNA sequences in the sample. This rearrangement joins TRBV5-1 to TRBJ2-1; 7 bases map to TRBD2. CDR3 size: 15 residues. From germline, CDR1 is SGHRS and CDR2 YFSETQ. The J segment lost 4 bases and the V segment lost 0 bases, leaving 4 bases of the junction unmatched. CDR3 protein: CASSLALASYNEQFF. DNA for the CDR3: TGCGCCAGCAGCTTGGCACTAGCGTCTTACAATGAGCAGTTCTTC.

As for this clone: Other DNA sequences in the same sample also yield this CDR3. The chain combines TRBV7-3 with TRBJ1-1; D unclear. The CDR3 runs 13 residues. The ends were cut back, 4 bases at V and 1 base at J, with 7 bases in the middle. Per the germline V gene, CDR1 is SGHTA and CDR2 is FQGTGA. The CDR3 DNA is TGTGCCAGCAGCTCGGGTAGGAACACTGAAGCTTTCTTT. Encoded protein: CASSSGRNTEAFF.

The rearrangement joins TRBV10-3 to TRBJ1-2; D possibly corresponds to TRBD1 (5 bases). Germline-derived CDR1 and CDR2 are ENHRY and SYGVKD. The V end was cut by 4 bases, the J end by 3 bases, with 9 bases between. This CDR3 spans 13 amino acids. In nucleotides, the CDR3 is TGTGCCATCAGTGGTGGACACTACTATGGCTACACCTTC. It codes for CAISGGHYYGYTF.